This T cell receptor (beta chain) was sequenced in a study of OX40 agonist ivuxolimab in advanced cancers. Sequencing was performed with immunoSEQ multiplex PCR; in TCRdb, only in-frame clones are kept and a portion is missing. The table lists about 64,000 clones, approximately 80% of them singletons. With respect to this clone: Its antigen is not identified.

The CDR3 spans 15 residues. Between the trimmed V and J ends, which lost 6 bases and 0 bases, there was a span of 13 bases. Germline V gives CDR1 WNHNN, CDR2 SYGVQD (reference sequence). Regarding the study as a whole: At 0.1-3.0 mg/kg, partial responders had clonal expansion among the lowest observed.

The sequence came from an adult with an advanced solid tumor such as melanoma, head and neck, liver or kidney cancer. The sample consisted of CD4+ or CD8+ T cells sorted from blood, taken in a trial of the OX40 agonist ivuxolimab. This chain links TRBV10-1 with TRBJ2-3, with D possibly TRBD1 on 6 matching bases. The CDR3 DNA sequence: TGCGCCAGCAGCCCCGGGACATCTAGCACAGATACGCAGTATTTT. It codes for CASSPGTSSTDTQYF.